This T cell receptor (beta chain) was retrieved from a study of human T cells and chemical hapten exposure. The wider study: The study lasted approximately 25 weeks, and patients were dosed weekly with diphenylcyclopropenone on the scalp throughout.

Study-level points and caveats: The number of TCRs above 1 in 1000 frequency did not change after DPC sensitization.

This clonotype turned up a few times. Its antigen is as yet unknown. Relative to the germline gene, one junction end is altered; a read error may explain this. There are 14 residues in the CDR3. CDR1 and CDR2 from the germline V gene are MNHEY and SMNVEV (reference sequence). For the library, individual cDNA molecules each received unique molecular identifiers. TCRdb reanalysed the RACE reads using MiXCR and keeps one entry per CDR3 protein. This sample has roughly 40,000 distinct CDR3 sequences, with 9.5% to 15% found just once. Time point noted: pre-sensitization, week 0. As for treatment: therapeutic diphenylcyclopropenone sensitization with weekly scalp DPC.

The clonotype was recovered from a woman younger than 45 with alopecia areata. Some clones in this sample may be carry-over from other donors' samples. The chain joins TRBV27 to TRBJ1-1; 7 bases agree with TRBD1. The sample consisted of whole blood, taken in connection with sensitization to the hapten diphenylcyclopropenone (DPC). The CDR3 coding sequence is TGTGTCAGCAGTTTCGGGGACAGATACACTGAAGCTTTCTTT. Translating it yields CVSSFGDRYTEAFF.